These 30 T cell receptor beta chains share one sample of origin, sequenced in a study of Tregs in tolerant kidney transplant recipients. Mixed chimerism was transient after nonmyeloablative marrow transplants from related graft donors. Only in-frame clones appear in the TCRdb table, and some are missing; sequencing was by immunoSEQ multiplex PCR. This sample lists tens of thousands of clones; its ten largest clones have 1.8%. Sequenced material: CD4+ T cells from blood (PBMCs), taken 24 months after the transplant. All receptors come from a human patient who received a combined kidney and bone marrow transplant. Some T cells may trace back to the graft donor.

For this clone: The read ends 3 residues before the CDR3 terminus; that terminus is restored from the germline J gene. The chain has TRBV2 and TRBJ1-5, with TRBD1 identical over 8 bases. The CDR3 covers 16 residues. Germline assignment: CDR1 SNHLY and CDR2 FYNNEI. V trimming: 1 base; J trimming: 6 bases; junction bases outside the gene matches: 8. The CDR3 reads CASSEGVRGRAQPQHF. Incomplete CDR3 DNA: TGTGCCAGCAGTGAAGGGGTCAGGGGGCGAGCTCAGCCC.

CDR3 bases read: TGTGCCAGTAACGGTAGAGACACAGATACG. Translated: CASNGRDTDT. The full CDR3 reads CASNGRDTDTQYF. This chain joins TRBV19 and TRBJ2-3, with D uncertain. With the read ending 3 residues before the CDR3 end, the germline J gene is used to fill in that end. Trimming removed 7 bases at V and 2 bases at J, with 10 bases between. The CDR3 has 13 residues. CDR1 and CDR2 from the germline V gene are LNHDA and SQIVND (reference sequence).

About this clone itself: The sequenced fragment ends 3 residues before the CDR3 boundary, so the rest is inferred from the germline J gene. The gene calls are TRBV18 and TRBJ2-7, with 8 nucleotides matching TRBD1. CDR1 and CDR2 (germline): KGHSH, LQKENI. This CDR3 spans 13 amino acids. Losses at the gene ends were 2 bases for V and 3 bases for J; bases not matched to a gene: 0. CDR3 sequence: CASSPGTGYEQYF. The sequenced CDR3 bases are TGTGCCAGCTCACCAGGGACAGGCTACGAG.

Notes on this clone: The read finishes 3 residues shy of the CDR3 end, and the germline J gene is used to complete it. V is TRBV20-1 and J is TRBJ2-3, with 13 nucleotides matching TRBD2. Germline V lookup: CDR1 DFQATT, CDR2 SNEGSKA (reference sequence). With 6 bases clipped from V and 4 bases from J, the junction kept 7 bases outside the gene matches. CDR3 length: 15 residues. This chain's CDR3 is CSAIGTSGIPDTQYF. CDR3 DNA, as far as it was read: TGCAGTGCCATTGGGACTAGCGGGATCCCAGATACG.

A remark on this clone: The sequenced fragment ends 3 residues before the CDR3 boundary, so the rest is inferred from the germline J gene. V gene TRBV30 combines with J gene TRBJ1-1; no clear D. Trimming left V 2 bases short and J 1 base short, with 5 bases between. The CDR3 consists of 12 residues. Germline V lookup: CDR1 GTSNPN, CDR2 SVGIG (reference sequence). The CDR3 loop is CAWSWPNTEAFF. The sequenced CDR3 bases are TGTGCCTGGAGTTGGCCGAACACTGAA.

As concerns this clone: The read ends 3 residues before the CDR3 terminus; that terminus is restored from the germline J gene. The J gene is TRBJ2-1, the V gene TRBV6-2 or TRBV6-3; TRBD2 might be the D (5 bases). Germline loops: CDR1 MNHEY, CDR2 SVGEGT. This CDR3 contains 14 residues. Deletions cut 5 bases from V and 4 bases from J, with 12 bases between. The CDR3 loop reads CASSQAAKYNEQFF. The DNA read from the CDR3 is TGTGCCAGCAGTCAAGCGGCTAAATACAATGAG.

A remark on this clone: Read coverage stops 3 residues before the CDR3 terminus; the germline J gene supplies the remainder. This sequence joins TRBV19 and TRBJ2-3; 8 positions match TRBD2. The CDR3 has 15 residues. Germline CDR1 and CDR2: LNHDA and SQIVND (reference sequence). J was trimmed by 6 bases and V by 1 base; bases with no gene match: 6. The CDR3 reads CASSIAQRGTDTQYF. The CDR3 bases that were read are TGTGCCAGTAGTATAGCCCAGCGGGGGACCGATACG.

With regard to this clone: The read ends 3 residues before the CDR3 terminus; that terminus is restored from the germline J gene. This rearrangement joins TRBV7-2 to TRBJ2-7; 7 bases map to TRBD1. The CDR3 length is 15 residues. Germline trimming cut 3 bases from V and 0 bases from J; bases unmatched to any gene: 5. Germline loops: CDR1 SGHTA, CDR2 FQGNSA. CDR3 sequence: CASSFIQGVSYEQYF. Partial CDR3 DNA: TGTGCCAGCAGCTTTATCCAGGGGGTCTCCTACGAG.

About this clone itself: The CDR3 goes on 3 residues after the read ends, and that part is filled in from the germline J gene. This specimen includes other DNA sequences encoding the same CDR3. The rearrangement uses TRBV7-8 and TRBJ1-1; TRBD1 matches at 7 bases. There are 13 residues in the CDR3. V was clipped by 5 bases and J by 2 bases; unmatched bases: 2. Germline lookup yields CDR1 SGHVS and CDR2 FQNEAQ. CDR3 DNA (partial): TGTGCCAGCAGCCGGGACAGAAACACTGAA. This translates into CASSRDRNTE. The complete CDR3 sequence is CASSRDRNTEAFF.

In regard to this clone: The sequenced fragment ends 3 residues before the CDR3 boundary, so the rest is inferred from the germline J gene. The V call is TRBV2, the J call TRBJ1-6, with D uncertain. This CDR3 region has 12 residues. The ends were cut back, 3 bases at V and 7 bases at J, with 4 bases in the middle. CDR1 is SNHLY and CDR2 is FYNNEI in the germline V gene. The CDR3 DNA, read in part, is TGTGCCAGCAGTGACCGGAATTCACCC. It codes for CASSDRNSP. The whole CDR3 sequence reads CASSDRNSPLHF.

Regarding this clone: The read ends 3 residues shy of where the CDR3 ends; the end is completed using the germline J gene. The chain joins TRBV13 to TRBJ2-5; D possibly corresponds to TRBD1 (6 bases). Germline V gene data show CDR1 as PRHDT and CDR2 as FYEKMQ (reference sequence). Trimming cost V 1 base and J 5 bases, with 8 bases left between them. CDR3 length: 13 residues. Here the CDR3 reads CASSLAQGETQYF. CDR3 bases read: TGTGCCAGCAGCTTAGCTCAGGGGGAGACC.

For this clone: The read gets to within 3 residues of the CDR3 end, and the germline J gene fills in the rest. V is TRBV5-1 and J is TRBJ2-2, with D unclear. Trimming shortened V by 0 bases and J by 0 bases, and 9 bases separated the two germline ends. The CDR3 consists of 16 residues. Germline CDR1 and CDR2: SGHRS and YFSETQ. The CDR3 bases that were read are TGCGCCAGCAGCTTGGGAGTAGCAGCGAACACCGGGGAG. Translation gives CASSLGVAANTGE. The full CDR3 reads CASSLGVAANTGELFF.

Concerning this clone itself: The CDR3 end falls 3 residues outside the read, so it is completed with the germline J gene. J is TRBJ2-3 and V is TRBV20-1, with TRBD2 identical over 7 bases. The V segment lost 0 bases and the J segment 8 bases; nucleotides outside the gene matches: 8. The CDR3 is 14 amino acids. Germline CDR1 DFQATT, CDR2 SNEGSKA (reference sequence). The covered CDR3 bases are TGCAGTGCTAGAGAGTCTAGCGGTACGGTTACG. This codes for CSARESSGTVT. The whole CDR3 reads CSARESSGTVTQYF.

Details on this clone: The read finishes 3 residues shy of the CDR3 end, and the germline J gene is used to complete it. V and J are TRBV2 and TRBJ2-5, with 12 bases fitting TRBD2. The CDR3 is made up of 18 amino acids. V trimming: 4 bases; J trimming: 3 bases; junction bases outside the gene matches: 12. CDR1 is SNHLY, CDR2 FYNNEI, per germline. CDR3 DNA, as far as it was read: TGTGCCAGCAGTGTCCGACTAGCGGGAGTCCCCGGTGAAGAGACC. As protein: CASSVRLAGVPGEET. The complete CDR3 protein is CASSVRLAGVPGEETQYF. The full variable domain, completed using reference TRBV2 and TRBJ2-5, is EPEVTQTPSHQVTQMGQEVILRCVPISNHLYFYWYRQILGQKVEFLVSFYNNEISEKSEIFDDQFSVERPDGSNFTLKIRSTKLEDSAMYFCASSVRLAGVPGEETQYFGPGTRLLVL.

In terms of frequency, this clone is medium-sized (0.01 to 0.1%). The CDR3 sequence is CAWSSRTDTQYF. The sequenced CDR3 bases are TGTGCCTGGAGTTCCAGGACAGATACG. V and J are TRBV30 and TRBJ2-3; no firm D call. The CDR3 goes on 3 residues after the read ends, and that part is filled in from the germline J gene. V was shortened by 2 bases and J by 3 bases, with 6 bases between the two germline ends. The CDR3 covers 12 residues. CDR1 is GTSNPN and CDR2 is SVGIG in the germline V gene (reference sequence).

Comment on this clone: The CDR3 end lies 3 residues beyond the end of the read and is filled in from the germline J gene. The V call is TRBV19, the J call TRBJ2-7; D is unclear. Germline V CDR1 and CDR2: LNHDA, SQIVND (reference sequence). The CDR3 loop spans 15 amino acids. Trimming shortened V by 2 bases and J by 3 bases, and 14 bases separated the two germline ends. The CDR3 here is CASSISSQFNYEQYF. The sequenced CDR3 bases are TGTGCCAGTAGTATATCGTCGCAGTTTAACTACGAG.

The CDR3 DNA, read in part, is TGTGCCAGCAGCTTGGACCGAGGCTCTGGAAACACC. It translates to CASSLDRGSGNT. The CDR3 in its entirety is CASSLDRGSGNTIYF. The V and J genes are TRBV5-5 and TRBJ1-3; D uncertain. The read halts 3 residues ahead of the CDR3 end, with the missing end drawn from the germline J gene. This CDR3 spans 15 amino acids. The ends were cut back, 0 bases at V and 0 bases at J, with 7 bases in the middle. Germline CDR1 and CDR2: SGHKS and YYEKEE (reference sequence).

As to this clone: The read stops 3 residues short of the end of the CDR3; the missing end is completed from the germline J gene. The chain joins TRBV2 to TRBJ1-2; 7 bases are shared with TRBD1. V was pared by 6 bases and J by 7 bases, with 17 bases of the junction left unmatched. This CDR3 comprises 16 residues. Germline lookup yields CDR1 SNHLY and CDR2 FYNNEI. The sequenced CDR3 bases are TGTGCCAGCAGCGTGGTCCCGGGACAGCAGCCTGGTGGC. Its translation is CASSVVPGQQPGG. The entire CDR3 reads CASSVVPGQQPGGYTF.

The covered CDR3 bases are TGTGCCAGCAGGAGGGCGGGAGATTTTACAGATACG. Translated, it gives CASRRAGDFTDT. The whole CDR3 is CASRRAGDFTDTQYF. The gene calls are TRBV2 and TRBJ2-3, with TRBD2 identical over 7 bases. The read stops 3 residues short of the end of the CDR3; the missing end is completed from the germline J gene. This CDR3 comprises 15 residues. Trimming removed 6 bases from V and 3 bases from J; junction bases left unmatched: 9. The V gene's germline CDR1 is SNHLY and CDR2 FYNNEI.

In the case of this clone: The read stops 3 residues short of the end of the CDR3; the missing end is completed from the germline J gene. The chain combines TRBV4-1 with TRBJ1-2, with D possibly being TRBD1 (5 bases). The germline V gene encodes CDR1 MGHRA and CDR2 YSYEKL. Trimming pared 1 base from V and 2 bases from J, leaving 11 bases between. CDR3 size: 15 residues. CDR3 bases read: TGCGCCAGCAGCCAAGCCATCCAGGGAAACTATGGC. The encoded protein is CASSQAIQGNYG. The CDR3 reads in full as CASSQAIQGNYGYTF.

In regard to this clone: Read coverage stops 3 residues before the CDR3 terminus; the germline J gene supplies the remainder. V usage is TRBV4-2 and J usage is TRBJ2-7, with 10 bases identical to TRBD2. The J segment lost 1 base and the V segment lost 4 bases, leaving 10 bases of the junction unmatched. The CDR3 runs to 17 residues. Looked up from germline, CDR1 is LGHNA and CDR2 is YNFKEQ. Partial CDR3 DNA: TGTGCCAGCAGCCGCCTCCTTCTAGCGGGAGCGTCCTACGAG. Translated, it gives CASSRLLLAGASYE. The CDR3, in full, reads CASSRLLLAGASYEQYF.

The CDR3 reads CASSPPGLNAQYF. The CDR3 bases that were read are TGTGCCAGCTCACCACCAGGGCTTAACGCT. The chain has TRBV18 and TRBJ2-4; D is uncertain. From the germline J gene comes the end of the CDR3, since the read stops 3 residues before it. Germline assignment: CDR1 KGHSH and CDR2 LQKENI. There are 13 residues in the CDR3.

A note on this clone: The sequenced fragment ends 3 residues before the CDR3 boundary, so the rest is inferred from the germline J gene. The chain is built from TRBV20-1 and TRBJ2-2; 8 bases line up with TRBD1. Germline CDR1 is DFQATT and CDR2 is SNEGSKA (reference sequence). CDR3 size: 17 residues. Trimming cost V 2 bases and J 7 bases; bases outside gene matches: 15. The sequenced CDR3 bases are TGCAGTGCTAGACTACCCCCGGACAGGGCGAAGAGCGGGGAG. It codes for CSARLPPDRAKSGE. The complete CDR3 sequence is CSARLPPDRAKSGELFF.

CDR3 region: CASSHPGQSNTGELFF. Incomplete CDR3 DNA: TGTGCCAGCAGTCATCCGGGACAGTCGAACACCGGGGAG. This chain connects TRBV5-4 to TRBJ2-2, with 7 bases fitting TRBD1. The read ends 3 residues early relative to the CDR3; the germline J gene fills the gap. The ends lost 5 bases at V and 0 bases at J; junction bases unmatched: 7. Per germline, CDR1 SGHNT and CDR2 YYREEE (reference sequence). The CDR3 consists of 16 residues.

On this clone: Read coverage stops 3 residues before the CDR3 terminus; the germline J gene supplies the remainder. The rearrangement uses TRBV10-1 and TRBJ2-2, with a weak D call TRBD1 (5 bases). This CDR3 has 16 amino acids. Trimming removed 3 bases at V and 2 bases at J, with 13 bases between. CDR1 and CDR2 (germline): WNHNN, SYGVQD (reference sequence). The CDR3 loop reads CASSERAGRNTGELFF. CDR3 DNA (partial): TGCGCCAGCAGTGAACGGGCAGGGCGAAACACCGGGGAG.

Remarks on this clone: Read sequence stops 3 residues before the CDR3 end, and the germline J gene provides the missing end. The chain has TRBV6-2 or TRBV6-3 and TRBJ2-1; 8 bases are shared with TRBD1. This CDR3 has 14 amino acids. The germline V gene has CDR1 MNHEY and CDR2 SVGEGT. V trimming: 7 bases; J trimming: 4 bases; junction bases outside the gene matches: 6. CDR3 sequence reads: CASNSRTGYNEQFF. Incomplete CDR3 DNA: TGTGCCAGCAACTCTCGGACAGGGTACAATGAG.

As to this clone: The CDR3 is cut off 3 residues early in the read; its end comes from the germline J gene. The chain has TRBV5-1 and TRBJ1-2; D is perhaps TRBD1 (6 bases). The V gene's germline CDR1 is SGHRS and CDR2 YFSETQ. Trimming shortened V by 3 bases and J by 6 bases, and 21 bases separated the two germline ends. The CDR3 spans 16 residues. The CDR3 here is CASSWIEGGSGNGYTF. Incomplete CDR3 DNA: TGCGCCAGCAGCTGGATCGAAGGGGGTAGTGGGAATGGC.

Details on this clone: The CDR3 end falls 3 residues outside the read, so it is completed with the germline J gene. The chain uses TRBV30 and TRBJ2-2; D remains ambiguous. V was trimmed by 0 bases and J by 7 bases, leaving 12 bases between them. This CDR3 is 14 amino acids long. The germline V gene has CDR1 GTSNPN and CDR2 SVGIG (reference sequence). The CDR3 reads CAWSVKATVGELFF. CDR3 bases read: TGTGCCTGGAGTGTAAAAGCAACCGTCGGGGAG.

For this clone: The DNA ends 3 residues before the CDR3 does, and the rest of the CDR3 is filled in from the germline J gene. This sequence joins TRBV6-1 and TRBJ2-7; TRBD1 matches at 8 bases. The CDR3 runs 15 residues. Germline assignment: CDR1 MNHNS and CDR2 SASEGT. The V and J ends lost 0 bases and 3 bases, in that order; junction bases with no gene match: 4. The CDR3 spells CASSEAGQGGYEQYF. CDR3 DNA, as far as it was read: TGTGCCAGCAGTGAAGCCGGACAGGGAGGCTACGAG.

As concerns this clone: The read ends 3 residues before the CDR3 terminus; that terminus is restored from the germline J gene. The chain recombines TRBV20-1 with TRBJ1-2; D possibly corresponds to TRBD1 (6 bases). The CDR3 is 12 amino acids. The germline CDR1 and CDR2 sequences are DFQATT and SNEGSKA (reference sequence). Trimming removed 6 bases at V and 2 bases at J, with 10 bases between. The chain's CDR3 is CSASDSNYGYTF. The CDR3 bases that were read are TGCAGTGCCTCGGACAGCAACTATGGC.